A selection of T cell receptor beta chains follows, all from one sample in a study of blood T cell repertoires in COVID-19. Here immunoSEQ multiplex PCR was the method, and the copy in TCRdb shows in-frame clones only, minus some. This table has 250,000 to 400,000 clones, 87% appearing once. Source material: PBMCs or T cells enriched from blood (not recorded which). Source of these receptors: a woman in her thirties who had recovered from COVID-19. Each CDR3 is given with its conserved first and last residue. The order of the fields is J gene, D gene, clone size, V gene, CDR3 DNA, CDR3 protein. D genes are given only for firm matches. A clone size is listed for some rows: how often the clone was seen (once, few, many), or a class if it is expanded.

J gene: TRBJ1-4
D gene: .
clone size: once
V gene: TRBV7-9
CDR3 DNA: TGTGCCAGCAGCTTGGAGCGGGATGAAAAACTGTTTTTT
CDR3 protein: CASSLERDEKLFF

J gene: TRBJ2-7
D gene: TRBD1
clone size: .
V gene: TRBV15
CDR3 DNA: TGTGCCACCAGCATTAGCACCGGGACAGAGGTTTACGAGCAGTACTTC
CDR3 protein: CATSISTGTEVYEQYF

J gene: TRBJ1-1
D gene: .
clone size: .
V gene: TRBV6-5
CDR3 DNA: TGTGCCAGCAGTCTGTTTGCGGGTCCCACTGAAGCTTTCTTT
CDR3 protein: CASSLFAGPTEAFF

J gene: TRBJ1-4
D gene: .
clone size: .
V gene: TRBV5-1
CDR3 DNA: TGCGCCAGCAGCTTTGGTGAGCTCGGTGAAAAACTGTTTTTT
CDR3 protein: CASSFGELGEKLFF

J gene: TRBJ1-2
D gene: .
clone size: few
V gene: TRBV5-1
CDR3 DNA: TGCGCCAGCAGTTTAACAGGGATTGGCTACACCTTC
CDR3 protein: CASSLTGIGYTF

J gene: TRBJ1-1
D gene: TRBD1
clone size: .
V gene: TRBV9
CDR3 DNA: TGTGCCAGCAGCCCAGGGGACAGGGGGGAGTTAAACACTGAAGCTTTCTTT
CDR3 protein: CASSPGDRGELNTEAFF

J gene: TRBJ2-1
D gene: TRBD2
clone size: .
V gene: TRBV12-5
CDR3 DNA: TGTGCTAGTGGCACGGGTAGCGGGGGTATGGATGAGCAGTTCTTC
CDR3 protein: CASGTGSGGMDEQFF

J gene: TRBJ2-1
D gene: .
clone size: .
V gene: TRBV11-3
CDR3 DNA: TGTGCCAGCAGCCCTTCGTGGGCCGATGAGCAGTTCTTC
CDR3 protein: CASSPSWADEQFF

J gene: TRBJ2-3
D gene: .
clone size: .
V gene: TRBV3-1/TRBV3-2
CDR3 DNA: TGTGCCAGCAGCCAAAGTCTACTAGCAGATACGCAGTATTTT
CDR3 protein: CASSQSLLADTQYF

J gene: TRBJ1-2
D gene: TRBD1
clone size: .
V gene: TRBV27
CDR3 DNA: TGTGCCAGCAGTTCAGGGGGGCGCCTTTATGGCTACACCTTC
CDR3 protein: CASSSGGRLYGYTF

J gene: TRBJ1-3
D gene: TRBD1
clone size: few
V gene: TRBV28
CDR3 DNA: TGTGCCAGCAGTCCCACCGAAACTCAGGGGGACGGAAACACCATATATTTT
CDR3 protein: CASSPTETQGDGNTIYF

J gene: TRBJ1-1
D gene: .
clone size: .
V gene: TRBV30
CDR3 DNA: TGTGCCTGGAGTGTGGGGAGGAGGGACACTGAAGCTTTCTTT
CDR3 protein: CAWSVGRRDTEAFF

J gene: TRBJ2-2
D gene: .
clone size: .
V gene: TRBV12-3/TRBV12-4
CDR3 DNA: TGTGCCAGCAAGCTGACGGGCACCGGGGAGCTGTTTTTT
CDR3 protein: CASKLTGTGELFF

J gene: TRBJ1-2
D gene: TRBD1
clone size: few
V gene: TRBV5-1
CDR3 DNA: TGCGCCAGCAGCCTGGGACAGGGGGATGATGGCTACACCTTC
CDR3 protein: CASSLGQGDDGYTF

J gene: TRBJ1-5
D gene: .
clone size: many
V gene: TRBV12-3/TRBV12-4
CDR3 DNA: TGTGCCAGCAATCACAGATACAATCAGCCCCAGCATTTT
CDR3 protein: CASNHRYNQPQHF

J gene: TRBJ1-6
D gene: .
clone size: few
V gene: TRBV11-1
CDR3 DNA: TGTGCCAGCAGCTTCGGGGATAATTCACCCCTCCACTTT
CDR3 protein: CASSFGDNSPLHF

J gene: TRBJ1-5
D gene: .
clone size: .
V gene: TRBV29-1
CDR3 DNA: TGCAGCGTTGGTGGGGGGGGGCAGCCCCAGCATTTT
CDR3 protein: CSVGGGGQPQHF

J gene: TRBJ1-5
D gene: .
clone size: .
V gene: TRBV7-8
CDR3 DNA: TGTGCCAGCAGCCCACTCGAAGTCAGGCTGGGCAATCAGCCCCAGCATTTT
CDR3 protein: CASSPLEVRLGNQPQHF

J gene: TRBJ1-2
D gene: TRBD1
clone size: .
V gene: TRBV2
CDR3 DNA: TGTGCCAGCACGAGGACGACAGGGGGAGTCTATGGCTACACCTTC
CDR3 protein: CASTRTTGGVYGYTF

J gene: TRBJ2-5
D gene: .
clone size: .
V gene: TRBV5-1
CDR3 DNA: TGCGCCAGCAGCTTGACAGGGCTTCAAGAGACCCAGTACTTC
CDR3 protein: CASSLTGLQETQYF

J gene: TRBJ2-3
D gene: TRBD2
clone size: .
V gene: TRBV27
CDR3 DNA: TGTGCCAGCAGTTTATCTCTAGCGGGGGGGCCGGAAGATACGCAGTATTTT
CDR3 protein: CASSLSLAGGPEDTQYF

J gene: TRBJ1-4
D gene: .
clone size: .
V gene: TRBV7-8
CDR3 DNA: TGTGCCAGCAGCTCCAACAGGGCTTTTAATGAAAAACTGTTTTTT
CDR3 protein: CASSSNRAFNEKLFF

J gene: TRBJ2-7
D gene: .
clone size: .
V gene: TRBV27
CDR3 DNA: TGTGCCAGCGGGGTTACGACAGGGAGGTACGGCGAGCAGTACTTC
CDR3 protein: CASGVTTGRYGEQYF

J gene: TRBJ1-4
D gene: TRBD1
clone size: .
V gene: TRBV19
CDR3 DNA: TGTGCCAGTAGTCTACGAGGAACAGGGGGGAATGAAAAACTGTTTTTT
CDR3 protein: CASSLRGTGGNEKLFF

J gene: TRBJ2-2
D gene: .
clone size: .
V gene: TRBV5-1
CDR3 DNA: TGCGCCAGCAGCTTGCCAGGGCACGGGGAGCTGTTTTTT
CDR3 protein: CASSLPGHGELFF

J gene: TRBJ1-2
D gene: .
clone size: .
V gene: TRBV21-1
CDR3 DNA: TGTGCCAGCAAGGCTGAGGGCACGGGCTATGGCTACACCTTC
CDR3 protein: CASKAEGTGYGYTF

J gene: TRBJ1-2
D gene: .
clone size: .
V gene: TRBV4-2
CDR3 DNA: TGTGCCAGCAGCCAAGAGGCAGGAATTTATGGCTACACCTTC
CDR3 protein: CASSQEAGIYGYTF

J gene: TRBJ1-1
D gene: .
clone size: .
V gene: TRBV29-1
CDR3 DNA: TGCAGCGTTACAGACAGCCACACTGAAGCTTTCTTT
CDR3 protein: CSVTDSHTEAFF

J gene: TRBJ2-1
D gene: .
clone size: .
V gene: TRBV28
CDR3 DNA: TGTGCCAGCACCCAGACGGGCAATGAGCAGTTCTTC
CDR3 protein: CASTQTGNEQFF

J gene: TRBJ2-7
D gene: .
clone size: .
V gene: TRBV29-1
CDR3 DNA: TGCAGCGTTGCCACAACCCCGGACACCTCCTACGAGCAGTACTTC
CDR3 protein: CSVATTPDTSYEQYF

J gene: TRBJ1-2
D gene: .
clone size: .
V gene: TRBV5-1
CDR3 DNA: TGCGCCAGCAGCTTGGACGGTCAGGTGAACTATGGCTACACCTTC
CDR3 protein: CASSLDGQVNYGYTF

J gene: TRBJ1-3
D gene: TRBD1
clone size: .
V gene: TRBV28
CDR3 DNA: TGTGCCAGCAGTCCTGGACAGGCCTATGGAAACACCATATATTTT
CDR3 protein: CASSPGQAYGNTIYF

J gene: TRBJ1-2
D gene: .
clone size: .
V gene: TRBV6-6
CDR3 DNA: TGTGCCAGCAGTCCTCCCCCGATTCAGGGTGGCTACACCTTC
CDR3 protein: CASSPPPIQGGYTF

J gene: TRBJ1-1
D gene: .
clone size: .
V gene: TRBV4-1
CDR3 DNA: TGCGCCAGCAGCCAAGAGAGGGTAGGTCGCACTGAAGCTTTCTTT
CDR3 protein: CASSQERVGRTEAFF

J gene: TRBJ1-2
D gene: .
clone size: .
V gene: TRBV25-1
CDR3 DNA: TGTGCCAGCAGTGACCTTAGGGCGGGACGGAATAACTATGGCTACACCTTC
CDR3 protein: CASSDLRAGRNNYGYTF

J gene: TRBJ1-2
D gene: .
clone size: .
V gene: TRBV19
CDR3 DNA: TGTGCCAGTAGTACTCCCCGGACAAGCTATGGCTACACCTTC
CDR3 protein: CASSTPRTSYGYTF

J gene: TRBJ1-5
D gene: TRBD1
clone size: .
V gene: TRBV30
CDR3 DNA: TGTGCCTGGAGTCTTGGACAGGGCAATCAGCCCCAGCATTTT
CDR3 protein: CAWSLGQGNQPQHF

J gene: TRBJ2-4
D gene: TRBD1
clone size: .
V gene: TRBV12-3/TRBV12-4
CDR3 DNA: TGTGCCAGCAGTAACCCCTGGACAGGGCTTCAGTACTTC
CDR3 protein: CASSNPWTGLQYF

J gene: TRBJ1-5
D gene: .
clone size: .
V gene: TRBV27
CDR3 DNA: TGTGCCAGCACCGATGGGGGGGGAGCCCAGCATTTT
CDR3 protein: CASTDGGGAQHF

J gene: TRBJ1-2
D gene: .
clone size: .
V gene: TRBV24-1
CDR3 DNA: TGTGCCACCAGGCGGGGCTTCCCCCCTTCCTTC
CDR3 protein: CATRRGFPPSF

J gene: TRBJ1-3
D gene: TRBD1
clone size: .
V gene: TRBV30
CDR3 DNA: TGTGCCTGTCATCAGGGGGCAGCTTTCAACACCATATATTTT
CDR3 protein: CACHQGAAFNTIYF

J gene: TRBJ2-3
D gene: .
clone size: once
V gene: TRBV10-3
CDR3 DNA: TGTGCCATCAGTGAGCCGGTCCCCACTAATACGCAGTATTTT
CDR3 protein: CAISEPVPTNTQYF

J gene: TRBJ1-1
D gene: .
clone size: .
V gene: TRBV27
CDR3 DNA: TGTGCCAGCAGTTTAGGCAGGGCGGCTGAAGCTTTCTTT
CDR3 protein: CASSLGRAAEAFF

J gene: TRBJ1-1
D gene: .
clone size: .
V gene: TRBV19
CDR3 DNA: TGTGCCAGTAGTATAGTCCCGGAGGGGGGGGAAGCTTTCTTT
CDR3 protein: CASSIVPEGGEAFF

J gene: TRBJ2-2
D gene: TRBD1
clone size: .
V gene: TRBV5-4
CDR3 DNA: TGTGCCAGCAGCGGATCTCCCGGGACAGGGGACACCGGGGAGCTGTTTTTT
CDR3 protein: CASSGSPGTGDTGELFF

J gene: TRBJ1-5
D gene: TRBD1
clone size: .
V gene: TRBV10-3
CDR3 DNA: TGTGCCATCAGCGACAGGGGATACCAGCCCCAGCATTTT
CDR3 protein: CAISDRGYQPQHF

J gene: TRBJ2-5
D gene: .
clone size: .
V gene: TRBV27
CDR3 DNA: TGTGCCAGCAGCCGCAAGGGGCCCCAAGAGACCCAGTACTTC
CDR3 protein: CASSRKGPQETQYF

J gene: TRBJ1-2
D gene: .
clone size: .
V gene: TRBV7-2
CDR3 DNA: TGTGCCAGCACCCTCCCTGGGGGGTACTCTAACTATGGCTACACCTTC
CDR3 protein: CASTLPGGYSNYGYTF

J gene: TRBJ1-2
D gene: .
clone size: .
V gene: TRBV5-1
CDR3 DNA: TGCGCCAGCGGGCAGGCAGATACCTATGGCTACACCTTC
CDR3 protein: CASGQADTYGYTF

J gene: TRBJ1-6
D gene: .
clone size: .
V gene: TRBV7-2
CDR3 DNA: TGTGCCAGCAGTAGCGACAAGCTCCGGGTCCACTTT
CDR3 protein: CASSSDKLRVHF

J gene: TRBJ1-1
D gene: .
clone size: once
V gene: TRBV4-1
CDR3 DNA: TGCGCCAGCAGCCGCCCCCCGGGGGAGAATGGGATGAACACTGAAGCTTTCTTT
CDR3 protein: CASSRPPGENGMNTEAFF

J gene: TRBJ1-2
D gene: TRBD1
clone size: .
V gene: TRBV30
CDR3 DNA: TGTGCCTGGACCCAGACAGGGGGTGACTATGGCTACACCTTC
CDR3 protein: CAWTQTGGDYGYTF

J gene: TRBJ2-2
D gene: .
clone size: .
V gene: TRBV6-5
CDR3 DNA: TGTGCCAGCAGTTATTACGGGGGGCTTAAGGCCGGGGAGCTGTTTTTT
CDR3 protein: CASSYYGGLKAGELFF